This T cell receptor (beta chain) appears in the sequencing data of a study of control samples from healthy donors and cancer patients. CDR1 LNHDA and CDR2 SQIVND come from the germline V gene (reference sequence). The length of the CDR3 is 15 residues. Trimming shortened V by 6 bases and J by 5 bases, and 20 bases separated the two germline ends. The data were produced by immunoSEQ multiplex PCR, yet TCRdb's version contains in-frame clones alone and is incomplete. The sample carries 150,000 or so clones, 90% to 95% recorded once. This chain joins TRBV19 and TRBJ2-7; perhaps TRBD2 as D (5 bases). This TCR derives from a man between 18 and 35 years old in good health. The material sequenced was blood. CDR3 nucleotides: TGTGCCAGTAGCGACGGACTCCTTCCTATGAACGAGCAGTACTTC. Translated, it gives CASSDGLLPMNEQYF.